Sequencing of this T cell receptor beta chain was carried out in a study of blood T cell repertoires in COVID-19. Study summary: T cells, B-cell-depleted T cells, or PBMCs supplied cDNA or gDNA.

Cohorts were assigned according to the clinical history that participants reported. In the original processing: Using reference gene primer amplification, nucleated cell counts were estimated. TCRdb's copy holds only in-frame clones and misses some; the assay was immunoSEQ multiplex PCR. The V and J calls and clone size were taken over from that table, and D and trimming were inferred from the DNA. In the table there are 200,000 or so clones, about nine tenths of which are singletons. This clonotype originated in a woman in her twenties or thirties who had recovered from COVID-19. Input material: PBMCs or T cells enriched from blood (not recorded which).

CDR3 nucleotides: TGTGCCAGCAGCGTGACAGGGGCAGAAACTGGAAACACCATATATTTT. Translation: CASSVTGAETGNTIYF. This rearrangement joins TRBV9 to TRBJ1-3; TRBD1 matches at 8 bases. The V gene's germline CDR1 is SGDLS and CDR2 YYNGEE. The trim removed 2 bases at V and 2 bases at J, leaving 6 bases unmatched. This CDR3 is built from 16 residues.